Listed below are T cell receptor beta chains from one sample, sequenced in a study of Ad26.COV2.S vaccination and SARS-CoV-2 variants. The table came from immunoSEQ multiplex PCR; TCRdb's copy has only in-frame clones and leaves some out. This table has more than 40,000 clones, roughly 84% appearing once. This specimen consisted of peripheral blood, obtained after recovery from COVID-19. The receptors were gathered from a human donor who had recovered from COVID-19. Each CDR3 is given with its conserved first and last residue. The order of the fields is V gene, clone size, D gene, J gene, CDR3 DNA, CDR3 protein. D genes are given only for firm matches. Expanded clones get a size class; other rows say once, few or many, or leave the size out.

V: TRBV7-9; size: few; D: TRBD2; J: TRBJ2-2; DNA: TGTGCCAGCAGCTCCTTGTCCGGGGGGACGGCCGGGGAGCTGTTTTTT; CDR3: CASSSLSGGTAGELFF
V: TRBV5-4; size: .; D: TRBD1; J: TRBJ1-2; DNA: TGTGCCAGCAGCCCTGACAGGGTCGGCGGCTACACCTTC; CDR3: CASSPDRVGGYTF
V: TRBV27; size: .; D: .; J: TRBJ2-3; DNA: TGTGCCAGCAGTTTATCTGCAGATACGCAGTATTTT; CDR3: CASSLSADTQYF
V: TRBV25-1; size: .; D: .; J: TRBJ1-1; DNA: TGTGCCAGCAGTGAGGGAGGGTTCGACACTGAAGCTTTCTTT; CDR3: CASSEGGFDTEAFF
V: TRBV19; size: once; D: .; J: TRBJ1-1; DNA: TGTGCCAGTAGCACACAAGGAGGGAGCAGGGATGTGGCTTTCTTT; CDR3: CASSTQGGSRDVAFF
V: TRBV14; size: .; D: .; J: TRBJ2-3; DNA: TGTGCCAGCAGCTCCGGACAGCTCCGGGTAGATACGCAGTATTTT; CDR3: CASSSGQLRVDTQYF
V: TRBV9; size: few; D: TRBD1; J: TRBJ2-3; DNA: TGTGCCAGCAGCGGGAGACAGGGGGCTAGCACAGATACGCAGTATTTT; CDR3: CASSGRQGASTDTQYF
V: TRBV28; size: .; D: .; J: TRBJ1-5; DNA: TGTGCCAGCACGGGGGTTCGGGAGCCCCAGCATTTT; CDR3: CASTGVREPQHF
V: TRBV27; size: .; D: .; J: TRBJ1-2; DNA: TGTGCCAGCAGAATAGGGGGGGACTATGGCTACACCTTC; CDR3: CASRIGGDYGYTF
V: TRBV19; size: once; D: TRBD1; J: TRBJ1-2; DNA: TGTGCCAGTAGTATAGATCTTGTGGGACAGGGAGTTGGCTACACCTTC; CDR3: CASSIDLVGQGVGYTF
V: TRBV5-4; size: .; D: .; J: TRBJ1-1; DNA: TGTGCCAGCAGCTTGGAAATAGGTCAAGCTTTCTTT; CDR3: CASSLEIGQAFF
V: TRBV6-5; size: .; D: .; J: TRBJ1-1; DNA: TGTGCCAGCACCTTAGGGGGGGCGCCGGTTACTCTGGCTTTCTTT; CDR3: CASTLGGAPVTLAFF
V: TRBV5-1; size: once; D: .; J: TRBJ2-3; DNA: TGCGCCAGCAGCTTGGGGGGTTCTGCAGATACGCAGTATTTT; CDR3: CASSLGGSADTQYF
V: TRBV3-1/TRBV3-2; size: few; D: .; J: TRBJ2-1; DNA: TGTGCCAGCAGCCAAGAATTCGTCGAGCAGTTCTTC; CDR3: CASSQEFVEQFF
V: TRBV29-1; size: .; D: .; J: TRBJ2-2; DNA: TGCAGCGCCGACAACGACGGGGAGCTGTTTTTT; CDR3: CSADNDGELFF
V: TRBV5-1; size: .; D: .; J: TRBJ1-6; DNA: TGCGCCAGCAGCTTGGAAGGCATAACTTCACCCCTCCACTTT; CDR3: CASSLEGITSPLHF